Listed below are T cell receptor beta chains from one sample, sequenced in a study of T cells in Graves' hyperthyroidism and ophthalmopathy. Via MiXCR, TCRdb re-called the multiplex PCR reads, giving one row per CDR3 protein. The sample holds over 150,000 distinct CDR3 sequences, around 15% seen once. The sample taken for sequencing was blood. These TCRs come from a woman in her 50s with Graves' hyperthyroidism. Each CDR3 is given with its conserved first and last residue. The order of the fields is J gene, clone size, V gene, D gene, CDR3 protein, CDR3 DNA. The D gene is left open where the match is weak. Clone size is shown for a subset of rows, as once, few, many or a class of expanded clone.

J: TRBJ2-1; size: many; V: TRBV5-1; D: -; CDR3: CASSPGAPGNEQFF; DNA: TGCGCCAGCAGCCCGGGGGCCCCGGGGAATGAGCAGTTCTTC
J: TRBJ1-1; size: many; V: TRBV15; D: -; CDR3: CATSRWETEAFF; DNA: TGTGCCACCAGCCGTTGGGAAACTGAAGCTTTCTTT
J: TRBJ2-5; size: few; V: TRBV7-9; D: -; CDR3: CASSPREETQYF; DNA: TGTGCCAGCAGCCCCCGGGAAGAGACCCAGTACTTC
J: TRBJ2-3; size: -; V: TRBV19; D: -; CDR3: CASSIWGATDTQYF; DNA: TGTGCCAGTAGTATATGGGGGGCAACAGATACGCAGTATTTT
J: TRBJ1-1; size: few; V: TRBV3-1; D: TRBD1; CDR3: CASSPSYRGYTEAFF; DNA: TGTGCCAGCAGCCCCTCTTACAGGGGGTACACTGAAGCTTTCTTT
J: TRBJ2-1; size: many; V: TRBV5-1; D: TRBD1; CDR3: CASSRDGTGVNNEQFF; DNA: TGCGCCAGCTCCCGGGACGGGACAGGGGTCAACAATGAGCAGTTCTTC
J: TRBJ1-5; size: many; V: TRBV4-2; D: -; CDR3: CASSQAIGYNQPQHF; DNA: TGTGCCAGCAGCCAAGCGATAGGATACAATCAGCCCCAGCATTTT
J: TRBJ1-1; size: -; V: TRBV28; D: -; CDR3: CASRPWGAEAFF; DNA: TGTGCCAGCAGGCCCTGGGGGGCTGAAGCTTTCTTT
J: TRBJ2-3; size: many; V: TRBV7-9; D: -; CDR3: CASSLGVGTDTQYF; DNA: TGTGCCAGCAGCTTAGGAGTGGGCACAGATACGCAGTATTTT
J: TRBJ2-1; size: many; V: TRBV6-1; D: -; CDR3: CASSVSTYNEQFF; DNA: TGTGCCAGCAGTGTGAGTACCTACAATGAGCAGTTCTTC
J: TRBJ2-6; size: -; V: TRBV6-9; D: -; CDR3: CATVRPGANVLTF; DNA: TGTGCCACCGTTAGACCTGGGGCCAACGTCCTGACTTTC
J: TRBJ1-4; size: few; V: TRBV7-9; D: -; CDR3: CASSLVGATNEKLFF; DNA: TGTGCCAGCAGCTTAGTTGGTGCAACTAATGAAAAACTGTTTTTT
J: TRBJ2-5; size: -; V: TRBV5-4; D: -; CDR3: CASRGTAGWYF; DNA: TGTGCCAGCAGGGGAACGGCAGGGTGGTACTTC
J: TRBJ1-1; size: many; V: TRBV18; D: -; CDR3: CASSAGLSNTEAFF; DNA: TGTGCCAGCTCAGCGGGACTCTCGAACACTGAAGCTTTCTTT
J: TRBJ2-7; size: many; V: TRBV6-1; D: -; CDR3: CASSRNYEQYF; DNA: TGTGCCAGCAGTCGTAACTACGAGCAGTACTTC
J: TRBJ1-3; size: many; V: TRBV6-1; D: -; CDR3: CASSFRSSSGNTIYF; DNA: TGTGCCAGCAGTTTCCGGAGTAGCTCTGGAAACACCATATATTTT
J: TRBJ1-2; size: many; V: TRBV12-3/TRBV12-4; D: -; CDR3: CATVGSYGYTF; DNA: TGTGCCACCGTAGGTAGCTATGGCTACACCTTC
J: TRBJ2-2; size: -; V: TRBV24-1; D: -; CDR3: CATSWSSGELFF; DNA: TGTGCCACCAGTTGGAGCAGCGGGGAGCTGTTTTTT
J: TRBJ2-2; size: -; V: TRBV30; D: -; CDR3: CAWSVVGTGELFF; DNA: TGTGCCTGGAGTGTAGTTGGGACCGGGGAGCTGTTTTTT
J: TRBJ2-1; size: many; V: TRBV2; D: -; CDR3: CASSTEGYEQFF; DNA: TGTGCCAGCAGTACGGAAGGGTATGAGCAGTTCTTC
J: TRBJ1-1; size: many; V: TRBV19; D: TRBD1; CDR3: CANEETGETEAFF; DNA: TGTGCCAACGAGGAGACAGGGGAAACTGAAGCTTTCTTT
J: TRBJ2-3; size: few; V: TRBV19; D: TRBD2; CDR3: CASSPLTSGGANTQYF; DNA: TGTGCCAGTAGTCCCCTGACTAGCGGGGGGGCGAATACGCAGTATTTT
J: TRBJ1-4; size: many; V: TRBV24-1; D: -; CDR3: CATSDLTAATNEKLFF; DNA: TGTGCCACCAGTGATTTGACGGCAGCAACTAATGAAAAACTGTTTTTT
J: TRBJ1-5; size: many; V: TRBV6-1; D: TRBD1; CDR3: CASRADRGGQPQHF; DNA: TGTGCCAGCAGGGCGGACAGGGGAGGCCAGCCCCAGCATTTT
J: TRBJ1-5; size: many; V: TRBV6-2/TRBV6-3; D: -; CDR3: CASSYTGGLQPQHF; DNA: TGTGCCAGCAGTTACACGGGGGGCTTACAGCCCCAGCATTTT
J: TRBJ2-7; size: many; V: TRBV6-2/TRBV6-3; D: -; CDR3: CANRSYEQYF; DNA: TGTGCCAACCGATCCTACGAGCAGTACTTC
J: TRBJ1-4; size: -; V: TRBV5-4; D: -; CDR3: CASSLTGRGGEKLFF; DNA: TGTGCCAGCAGCCTTACCGGACGGGGTGGTGAAAAACTGTTTTTT
J: TRBJ2-2; size: many; V: TRBV27; D: TRBD2; CDR3: CASSLRGVNTGELFF; DNA: TGTGCCAGCAGTTTACGGGGGGTCAACACCGGGGAGCTGTTTTTT
J: TRBJ1-2; size: many; V: TRBV29-1; D: -; CDR3: CSVCGVDYGYTF; DNA: TGCAGCGTCTGTGGGGTGGACTATGGCTACACCTTC
J: TRBJ1-1; size: many; V: TRBV9; D: -; CDR3: CASNNGGNPEAFF; DNA: TGTGCCAGCAATAATGGAGGGAACCCTGAAGCTTTCTTT
J: TRBJ2-2; size: -; V: TRBV28; D: TRBD1; CDR3: CASSRDRGAGELFF; DNA: TGTGCCAGCAGTCGGGACAGGGGAGCTGGGGAGCTGTTTTTT
J: TRBJ1-1; size: many; V: TRBV19; D: -; CDR3: CASTKQGMNTEAFF; DNA: TGTGCCAGTACCAAACAGGGAATGAACACTGAAGCTTTCTTT
J: TRBJ1-3; size: many; V: TRBV10-3; D: TRBD1; CDR3: CAIGTGGLGSGNTIYF; DNA: TGTGCCATCGGGACAGGGGGTCTTGGATCTGGAAACACCATATATTTT
J: TRBJ1-5; size: few; V: TRBV12-3/TRBV12-4; D: TRBD1; CDR3: CASSSPPPGQGGNQPQHF; DNA: TGTGCCAGCAGTTCCCCCCCCCCGGGACAGGGCGGCAATCAGCCCCAGCATTTT
J: TRBJ2-3; size: -; V: TRBV6-5; D: -; CDR3: CASSYSSGRLNTQYF; DNA: TGTGCCAGCAGTTACTCGTCCGGACGTCTGAATACGCAGTATTTT
J: TRBJ2-7; size: many; V: TRBV6-1; D: TRBD1; CDR3: CASRLTQGASIYEQYF; DNA: TGTGCCAGCAGACTTACCCAGGGGGCAAGTATCTACGAGCAGTACTTC
J: TRBJ1-4; size: many; V: TRBV5-1; D: TRBD1; CDR3: CASSTNRGRKLFF; DNA: TGCGCCAGCAGCACCAACAGGGGGCGAAAACTGTTTTTT
J: TRBJ2-7; size: many; V: TRBV10-3; D: TRBD2; CDR3: CAISDPRGRAPYEQYF; DNA: TGTGCCATCAGCGACCCCCGGGGGAGGGCTCCCTACGAGCAGTACTTC
J: TRBJ1-4; size: many; V: TRBV6-1; D: -; CDR3: CASTPNEKLFF; DNA: TGTGCCAGCACTCCGAATGAAAAACTGTTTTTT
J: TRBJ1-2; size: few; V: TRBV6-5; D: -; CDR3: CASSYSTPTNYGYTF; DNA: TGTGCCAGCAGTTACTCAACACCCACTAACTATGGCTACACCTTC
J: TRBJ1-5; size: many; V: TRBV2; D: -; CDR3: CASSPGRSNQPQHF; DNA: TGTGCCAGCAGCCCGGGACGGTCAAACCAGCCCCAGCATTTT
J: TRBJ2-2; size: many; V: TRBV7-6; D: -; CDR3: CASSFRYENTGELFF; DNA: TGTGCCAGCAGCTTTCGCTACGAGAACACCGGGGAGCTGTTTTTT
J: TRBJ2-1; size: many; V: TRBV28; D: -; CDR3: CASSLRNGLYNEQFF; DNA: TGTGCCAGCAGCTTGAGGAATGGGCTCTACAATGAGCAGTTCTTC
J: TRBJ2-7; size: many; V: TRBV6-5; D: -; CDR3: CASSYPLGQGWEQYF; DNA: TGTGCCAGCAGTTACCCTTTGGGGCAGGGGTGGGAGCAGTACTTC
J: TRBJ2-5; size: many; V: TRBV2; D: -; CDR3: CASSELSGGETQYF; DNA: TGTGCCAGCAGTGAATTGTCAGGGGGGGAGACCCAGTACTTC
J: TRBJ1-1; size: -; V: TRBV4-1; D: -; CDR3: CASSQDVGALNTEAFF; DNA: TGCGCCAGCAGCCAAGATGTAGGAGCATTGAACACTGAAGCTTTCTTT
J: TRBJ1-2; size: many; V: TRBV15; D: -; CDR3: CATSSWGYGYTF; DNA: TGTGCCACCAGCAGTTGGGGTTATGGCTACACCTTC
J: TRBJ1-1; size: -; V: TRBV2; D: -; CDR3: CAPVKSAGSDTEAFF; DNA: TGTGCACCCGTGAAAAGTGCAGGGTCGGACACTGAAGCTTTCTTT
J: TRBJ1-5; size: many; V: TRBV5-5; D: -; CDR3: CASSMGPGPNQPQHF; DNA: TGTGCCAGCAGCATGGGCCCCGGGCCCAATCAGCCCCAGCATTTT
J: TRBJ1-6; size: many; V: TRBV6-1; D: TRBD1; CDR3: CASGGTADNSPLHF; DNA: TGTGCCAGCGGAGGGACAGCGGATAATTCACCCCTCCACTTT
J: TRBJ2-4; size: many; V: TRBV18; D: TRBD1; CDR3: CASSSTGPLAKNIQYF; DNA: TGTGCCAGCTCATCGACAGGGCCCCTAGCCAAAAACATTCAGTACTTC
J: TRBJ1-1; size: many; V: TRBV20-1; D: -; CDR3: CSATYSEKAFF; DNA: TGCAGTGCTACCTACTCGGAAAAAGCTTTCTTT
J: TRBJ1-5; size: many; V: TRBV20-1; D: -; CDR3: CSARDSGVGSNQPQHF; DNA: TGCAGTGCTAGAGATTCGGGGGTCGGGAGCAATCAGCCCCAGCATTTT